This record looks at one T cell receptor beta chain sequence and its context. Methods used by the authors: Reference gene primer amplification in the assay estimated nucleated cell counts. Sequencing was performed with immunoSEQ multiplex PCR; in TCRdb, only in-frame clones are kept and a portion is missing. That table furnishes V, J and clone size, whereas the DNA furnished D and trimming. The sample lists fewer than 300,000 clones, roughly 84% occurring once. The CDR3 runs 15 residues. V was cut by 6 bases and J by 4 bases, with 16 bases left in between. Per the germline V gene, CDR1 is SNHLY and CDR2 is FYNNEI. This sample was taken from a study of blood T cell repertoires in COVID-19.

Sequences were obtained from peripheral blood. The receptor's source is a woman between 18 and 30 years old with acute or convalescent COVID-19. This chain uses TRBV2 with TRBJ1-5; D may be TRBD1 (6 bases). CDR3 in DNA: TGTGCCAGCAGCGAACCGACAGGTCCTAATCAGCCCCAGCATTTT. Its protein product is CASSEPTGPNQPQHF.